This T cell receptor beta chain was profiled in a study of response to subunit inactivated influenza vaccine. One entry per CDR3 protein results from TCRdb running MiXCR on the RT-PCR reads. The sample has hundreds of thousands of distinct CDR3 sequences, roughly 22% seen once. Concerning this clonotype itself: Its specificity is unknown.

Study observations and caveats: The authors suggested that few new T cells are recruited per seasonal influenza vaccination.

The CDR3 runs to 18 residues. Germline V lookup: CDR1 LNHDA, CDR2 SQIVND (reference sequence). J gave up 1 base and V 10 bases, and 18 bases lay outside the gene matches. This TCR was recovered from a man in his fifties or sixties who received an inactivated influenza vaccine. Sequenced here: PBMCs from blood, sampled approximately 22 months after vaccination. The chain joins TRBV19 to TRBJ2-7; 11 positions match TRBD2. CDR3 sequence: CATSFVASGRIVSYEQYF. Here the CDR3 DNA reads TGTGCCACCTCGTTTGTGGCTAGCGGGAGGATTGTTTCCTACGAGCAGTACTTC.